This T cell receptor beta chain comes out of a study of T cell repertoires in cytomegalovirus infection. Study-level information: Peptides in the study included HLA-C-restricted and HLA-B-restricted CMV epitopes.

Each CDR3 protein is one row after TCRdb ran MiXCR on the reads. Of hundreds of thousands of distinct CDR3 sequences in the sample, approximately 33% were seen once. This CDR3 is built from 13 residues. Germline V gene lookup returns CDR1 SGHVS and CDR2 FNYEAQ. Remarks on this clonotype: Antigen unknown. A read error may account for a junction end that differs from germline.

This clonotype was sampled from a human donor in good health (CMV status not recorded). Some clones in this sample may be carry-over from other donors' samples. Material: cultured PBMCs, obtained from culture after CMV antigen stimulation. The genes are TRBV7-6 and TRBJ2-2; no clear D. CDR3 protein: CVSSLVRVGELFF. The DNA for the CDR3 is TGTGTCAGCAGCTTAGTCCGGGTCGGGGAGCTGTTTTTT.